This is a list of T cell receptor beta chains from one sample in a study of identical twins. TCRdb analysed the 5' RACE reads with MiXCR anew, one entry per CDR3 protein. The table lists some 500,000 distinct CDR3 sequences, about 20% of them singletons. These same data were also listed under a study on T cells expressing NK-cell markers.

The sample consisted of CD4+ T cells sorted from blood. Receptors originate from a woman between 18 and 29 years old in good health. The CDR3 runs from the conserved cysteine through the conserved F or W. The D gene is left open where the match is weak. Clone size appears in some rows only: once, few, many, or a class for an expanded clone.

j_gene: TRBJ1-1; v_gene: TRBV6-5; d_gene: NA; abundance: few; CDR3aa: CASSYSTSEAFF; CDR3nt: TGTGCCAGCAGTTACTCTACAAGTGAAGCTTTCTTT
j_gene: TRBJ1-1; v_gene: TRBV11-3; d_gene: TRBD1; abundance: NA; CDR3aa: CASSTWTRGHTEAFF; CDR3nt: TGTGCCAGCAGCACGTGGACAAGGGGGCACACTGAAGCTTTCTTT
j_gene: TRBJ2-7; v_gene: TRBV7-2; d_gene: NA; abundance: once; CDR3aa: CASSLLMVHEQYF; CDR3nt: TGTGCCAGCAGCTTATTGATGGTACACGAGCAGTACTTC
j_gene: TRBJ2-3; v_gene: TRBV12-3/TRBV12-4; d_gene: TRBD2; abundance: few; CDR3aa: CASIPNPSGSSTDTQYF; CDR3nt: TGTGCCAGCATTCCCAACCCTAGCGGTTCTAGCACAGATACGCAGTATTTT
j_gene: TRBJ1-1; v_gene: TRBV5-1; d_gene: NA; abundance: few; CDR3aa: CASSQGSNTEAFF; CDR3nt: TGCGCCAGCAGTCAGGGGTCGAACACTGAAGCTTTCTTT
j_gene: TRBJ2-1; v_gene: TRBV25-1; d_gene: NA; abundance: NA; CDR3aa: CASSGYGEQFF; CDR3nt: TGTGCCAGCAGTGGATATGGGGAGCAGTTCTTC
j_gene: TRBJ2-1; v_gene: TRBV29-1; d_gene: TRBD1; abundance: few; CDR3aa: CSVARGPYNEQFF; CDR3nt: TGCAGCGTTGCCAGGGGGCCCTACAATGAGCAGTTCTTC
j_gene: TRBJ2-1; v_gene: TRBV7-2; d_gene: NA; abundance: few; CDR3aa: CASSRQQSSWGNEQFF; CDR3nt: TGTGCCAGCAGCCGACAACAGAGCAGCTGGGGCAATGAGCAGTTCTTC
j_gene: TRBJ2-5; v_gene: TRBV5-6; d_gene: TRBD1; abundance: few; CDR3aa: CASSLTGAEVETQYF; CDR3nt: TGTGCCAGCAGCTTGACAGGGGCCGAGGTCGAGACCCAGTACTTC
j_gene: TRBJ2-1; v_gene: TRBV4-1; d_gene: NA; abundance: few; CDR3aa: CASSQDGAAQGNEQFF; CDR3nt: TGCGCCAGCAGCCAAGATGGGGCAGCCCAAGGCAATGAGCAGTTCTTC
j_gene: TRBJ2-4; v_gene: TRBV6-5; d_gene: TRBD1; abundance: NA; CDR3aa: CASSSPRTGRSIQYF; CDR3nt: TGTGCCAGCAGTTCCCCAAGGACAGGGCGGTCCATTCAGTACTTC
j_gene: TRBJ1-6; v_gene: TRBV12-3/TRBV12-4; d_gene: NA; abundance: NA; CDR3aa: CASGQFGPLHF; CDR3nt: TGTGCCAGCGGACAGTTCGGACCCCTCCACTTT
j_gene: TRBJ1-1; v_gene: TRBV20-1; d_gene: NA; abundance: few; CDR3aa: CSGLTGVNTEAFF; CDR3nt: TGCAGTGGCCTGACCGGGGTGAACACTGAAGCTTTCTTT
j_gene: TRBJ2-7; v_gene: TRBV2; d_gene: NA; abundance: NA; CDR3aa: CASSVDRVSHEQYF; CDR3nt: TGTGCCAGCAGCGTTGACAGAGTTTCGCACGAGCAGTACTTC
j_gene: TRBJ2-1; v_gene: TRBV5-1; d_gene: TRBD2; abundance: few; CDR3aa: CASSYLGLAGSLGLHDEQFF; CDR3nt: TGCGCCAGCAGCTACCTCGGACTAGCGGGTTCCCTGGGATTACACGATGAGCAGTTCTTC
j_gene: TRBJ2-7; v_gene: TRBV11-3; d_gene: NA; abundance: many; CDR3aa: CASSPGQISYEQYF; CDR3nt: TGTGCCAGCAGCCCTGGACAGATCTCCTACGAGCAGTACTTC
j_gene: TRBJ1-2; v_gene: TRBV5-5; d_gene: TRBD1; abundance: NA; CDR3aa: CASSPNRIQGGYGYTF; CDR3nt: TGTGCCAGCAGCCCAAATAGGATCCAGGGGGGATATGGCTACACCTTC
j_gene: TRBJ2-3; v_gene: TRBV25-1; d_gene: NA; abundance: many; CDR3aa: CASLATDTQYF; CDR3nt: TGTGCATCGCTGGCCACAGATACGCAGTATTTT
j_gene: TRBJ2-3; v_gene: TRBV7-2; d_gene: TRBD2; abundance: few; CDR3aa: CASSLRAGVTDTQYF; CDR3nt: TGTGCCAGCAGCTTACGAGCGGGAGTAACAGATACGCAGTATTTT
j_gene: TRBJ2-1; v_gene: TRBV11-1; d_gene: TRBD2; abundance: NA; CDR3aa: CASSLRGTSNSGSNEQFF; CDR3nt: TGTGCCAGCAGCTTGAGAGGGACTAGCAACTCCGGGAGTAATGAGCAGTTCTTC
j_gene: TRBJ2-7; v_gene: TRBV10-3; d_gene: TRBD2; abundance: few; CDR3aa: CAINGLAGKSEQYF; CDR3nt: TGTGCCATCAATGGGCTAGCGGGGAAAAGCGAGCAGTACTTC
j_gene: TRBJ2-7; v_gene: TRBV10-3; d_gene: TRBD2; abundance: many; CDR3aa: CAISGTRLAGGRDEQYF; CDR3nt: TGTGCCATCAGTGGAACTCGACTAGCGGGAGGACGTGACGAGCAGTACTTC
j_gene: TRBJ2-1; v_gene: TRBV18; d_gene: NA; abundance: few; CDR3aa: CASSPPISGGTPNF; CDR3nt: TGTGCCAGCTCACCACCGATCTCAGGCGGAACACCAAACTTC
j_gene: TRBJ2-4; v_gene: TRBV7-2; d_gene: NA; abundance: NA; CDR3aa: CASRYGGGDSIQYF; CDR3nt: TGTGCCAGCAGATATGGGGGGGGCGATAGCATTCAGTACTTC
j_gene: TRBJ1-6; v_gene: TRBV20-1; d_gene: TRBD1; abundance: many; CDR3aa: CSAPKGQTNSPLHF; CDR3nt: TGCAGTGCTCCGAAGGGACAGACAAATTCACCCCTCCACTTT
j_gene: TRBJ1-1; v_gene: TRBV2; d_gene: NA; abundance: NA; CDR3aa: CASSSSRRGVNTEAFF; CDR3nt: TGTGCCAGCAGCTCGTCGCGGCGGGGGGTGAACACTGAAGCTTTCTTT
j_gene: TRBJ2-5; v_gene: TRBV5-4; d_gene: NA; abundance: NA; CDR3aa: CASSRRGAEGETQYF; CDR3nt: TGTGCCAGCAGCAGGCGGGGAGCGGAGGGAGAGACCCAGTACTTC
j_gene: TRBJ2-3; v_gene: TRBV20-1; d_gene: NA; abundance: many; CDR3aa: CSASSADTDTQYF; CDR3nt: TGCAGTGCTTCCTCGGCAGACACAGATACGCAGTATTTT
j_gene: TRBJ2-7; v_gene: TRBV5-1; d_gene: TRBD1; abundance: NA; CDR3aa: CASSLEAQGEYEQYF; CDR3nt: TGCGCCAGCAGCTTGGAGGCACAGGGGGAGTACGAGCAGTACTTC
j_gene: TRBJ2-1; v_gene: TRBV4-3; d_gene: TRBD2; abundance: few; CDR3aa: CASSLKREAGGKGSYNEQFF; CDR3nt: TGCGCCAGCAGCCTTAAACGGGAAGCGGGAGGGAAGGGCTCCTACAATGAGCAGTTCTTC
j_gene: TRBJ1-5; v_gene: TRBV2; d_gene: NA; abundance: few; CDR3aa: CASNPGGLSQPQHF; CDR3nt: TGTGCCAGCAACCCCGGGGGTTTAAGTCAGCCCCAGCATTTT
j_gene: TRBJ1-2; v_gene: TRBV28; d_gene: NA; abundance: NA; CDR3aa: CASSFPYVYTF; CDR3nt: TGTGCCAGCAGTTTCCCTTATGTCTACACCTTC
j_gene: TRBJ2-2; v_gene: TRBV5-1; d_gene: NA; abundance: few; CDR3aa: CASSLWQANTGELFF; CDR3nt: TGCGCCAGCAGCTTGTGGCAGGCGAACACCGGGGAGCTGTTTTTT
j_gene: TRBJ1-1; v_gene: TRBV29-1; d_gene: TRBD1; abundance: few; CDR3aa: CSARTGVTEAFF; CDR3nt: TGCAGCGCCAGGACAGGGGTGACTGAAGCTTTCTTT